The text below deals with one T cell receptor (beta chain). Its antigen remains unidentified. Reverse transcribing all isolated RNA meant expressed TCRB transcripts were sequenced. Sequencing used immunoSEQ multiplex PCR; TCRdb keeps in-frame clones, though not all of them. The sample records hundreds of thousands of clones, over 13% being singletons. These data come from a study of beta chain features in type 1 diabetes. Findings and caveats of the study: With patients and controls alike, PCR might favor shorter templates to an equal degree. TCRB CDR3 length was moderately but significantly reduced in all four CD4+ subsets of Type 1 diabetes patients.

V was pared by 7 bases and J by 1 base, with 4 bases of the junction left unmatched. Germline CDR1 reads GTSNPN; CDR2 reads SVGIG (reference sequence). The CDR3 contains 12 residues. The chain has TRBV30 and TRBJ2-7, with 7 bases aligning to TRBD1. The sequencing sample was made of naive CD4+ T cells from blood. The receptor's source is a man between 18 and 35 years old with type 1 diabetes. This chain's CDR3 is CAYHRGSYEQYF. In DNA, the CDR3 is TGTGCCTACCACAGGGGATCCTACGAGCAGTACTTC.